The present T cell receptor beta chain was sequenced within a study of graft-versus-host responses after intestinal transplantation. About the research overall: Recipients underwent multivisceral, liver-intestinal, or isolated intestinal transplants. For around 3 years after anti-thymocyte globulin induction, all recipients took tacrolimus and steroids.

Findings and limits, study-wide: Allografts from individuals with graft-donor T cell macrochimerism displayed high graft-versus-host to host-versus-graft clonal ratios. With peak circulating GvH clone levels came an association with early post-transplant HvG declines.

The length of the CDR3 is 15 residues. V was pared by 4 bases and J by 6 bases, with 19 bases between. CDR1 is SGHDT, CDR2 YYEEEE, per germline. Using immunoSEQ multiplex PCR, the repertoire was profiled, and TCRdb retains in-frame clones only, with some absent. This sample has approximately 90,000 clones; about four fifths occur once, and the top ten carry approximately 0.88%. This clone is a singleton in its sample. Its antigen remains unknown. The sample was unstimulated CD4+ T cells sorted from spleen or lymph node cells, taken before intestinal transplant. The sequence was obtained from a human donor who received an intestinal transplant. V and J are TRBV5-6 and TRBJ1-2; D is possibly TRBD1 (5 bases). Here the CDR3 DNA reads TGTGCCAGCAGCGACGGCCCCTGGCCGACAGATGGCTACACCTTC. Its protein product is CASSDGPWPTDGYTF. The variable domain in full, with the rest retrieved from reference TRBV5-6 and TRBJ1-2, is DAGVTQSPTHLIKTRGQQVTLRCSPKSGHDTVSWYQQALGQGPQFIFQYYEEEERQRGNFPDRFSGHQFPNYSSELNVNALLLGDSALYLCASSDGPWPTDGYTFGSGTRLTVV.